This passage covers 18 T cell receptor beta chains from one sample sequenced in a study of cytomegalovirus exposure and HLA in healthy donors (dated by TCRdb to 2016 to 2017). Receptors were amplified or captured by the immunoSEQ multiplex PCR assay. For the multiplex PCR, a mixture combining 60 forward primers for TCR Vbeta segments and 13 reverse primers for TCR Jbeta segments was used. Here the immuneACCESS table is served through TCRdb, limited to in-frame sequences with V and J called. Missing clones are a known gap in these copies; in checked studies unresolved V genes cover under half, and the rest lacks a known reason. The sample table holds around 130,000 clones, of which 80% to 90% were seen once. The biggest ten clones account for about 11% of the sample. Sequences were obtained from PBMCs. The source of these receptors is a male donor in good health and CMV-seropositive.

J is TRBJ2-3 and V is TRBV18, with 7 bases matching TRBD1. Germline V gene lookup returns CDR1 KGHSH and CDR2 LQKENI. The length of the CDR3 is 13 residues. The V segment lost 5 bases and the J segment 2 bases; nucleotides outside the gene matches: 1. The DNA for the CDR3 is TGTGCCAGCTCAGGACAGGCCACAGATACGCAGTATTTT. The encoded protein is CASSGQATDTQYF.

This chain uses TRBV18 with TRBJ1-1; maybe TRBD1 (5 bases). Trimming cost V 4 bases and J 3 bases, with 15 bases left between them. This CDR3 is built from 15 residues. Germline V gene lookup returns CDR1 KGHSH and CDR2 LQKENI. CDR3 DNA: TGTGCCAGCTCACGGCCAGGGAATCGGGACACTGAAGCTTTCTTT. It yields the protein CASSRPGNRDTEAFF.

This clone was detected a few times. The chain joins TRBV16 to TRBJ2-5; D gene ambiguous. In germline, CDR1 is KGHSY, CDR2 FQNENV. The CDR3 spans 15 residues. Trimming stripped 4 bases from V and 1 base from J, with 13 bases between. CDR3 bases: TGTGCCAGCAGCCCACCGTTCAGATTCCAAGAGACCCAGTACTTC. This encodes CASSPPFRFQETQYF.

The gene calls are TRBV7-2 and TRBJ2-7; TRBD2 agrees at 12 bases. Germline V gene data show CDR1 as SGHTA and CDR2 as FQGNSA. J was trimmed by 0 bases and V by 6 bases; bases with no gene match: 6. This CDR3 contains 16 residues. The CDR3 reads CASSRTSGTSSYEQYF. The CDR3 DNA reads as TGTGCCAGCAGTCGGACTAGCGGGACCAGCTCCTACGAGCAGTACTTC.

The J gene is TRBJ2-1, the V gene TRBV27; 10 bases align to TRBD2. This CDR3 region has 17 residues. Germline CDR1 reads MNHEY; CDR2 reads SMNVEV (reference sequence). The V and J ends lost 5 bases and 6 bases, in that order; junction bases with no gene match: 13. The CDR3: CASSPQAGGPPLNEQFF. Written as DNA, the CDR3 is TGTGCCAGCAGTCCTCAAGCGGGAGGGCCTCCCCTCAATGAGCAGTTCTTC.

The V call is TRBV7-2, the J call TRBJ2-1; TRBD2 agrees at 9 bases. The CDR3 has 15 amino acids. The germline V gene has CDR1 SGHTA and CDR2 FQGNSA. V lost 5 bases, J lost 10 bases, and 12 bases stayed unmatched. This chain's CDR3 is CASSPSRGTSTEQFF. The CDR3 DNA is TGTGCCAGCAGCCCAAGCCGTGGGACTAGCACAGAGCAGTTCTTC. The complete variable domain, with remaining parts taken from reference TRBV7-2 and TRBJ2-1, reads GAGVSQSPSNKVTEKGKDVELRCDPISGHTALYWYRQSLGQGLEFLIYFQGNSAPDKSGLPSDRFSAERTGGSVSTLTIQRTQQEDSAVYLCASSPSRGTSTEQFFGPGTRLTVL.

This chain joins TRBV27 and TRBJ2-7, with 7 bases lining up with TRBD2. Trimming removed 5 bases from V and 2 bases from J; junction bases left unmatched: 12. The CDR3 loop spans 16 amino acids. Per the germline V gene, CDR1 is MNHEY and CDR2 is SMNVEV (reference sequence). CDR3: CASSPLWGGEAYEQYF. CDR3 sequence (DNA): TGTGCCAGCAGTCCGCTGTGGGGGGGAGAAGCCTACGAGCAGTACTTC.

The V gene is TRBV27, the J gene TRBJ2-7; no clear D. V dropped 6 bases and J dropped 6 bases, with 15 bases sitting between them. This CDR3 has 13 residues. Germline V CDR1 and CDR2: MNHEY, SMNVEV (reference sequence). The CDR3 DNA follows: TGTGCCAGCAGCCTGGGTGCGGCGAGCGAGCAGTACTTC. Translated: CASSLGAASEQYF.

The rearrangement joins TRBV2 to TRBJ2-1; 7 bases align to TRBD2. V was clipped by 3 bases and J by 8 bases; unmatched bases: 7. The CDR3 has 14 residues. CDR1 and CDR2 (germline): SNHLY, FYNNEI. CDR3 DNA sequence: TGTGCCAGCAGTGACGGGACTACGTACGATGAGCAGTTCTTC. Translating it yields CASSDGTTYDEQFF.

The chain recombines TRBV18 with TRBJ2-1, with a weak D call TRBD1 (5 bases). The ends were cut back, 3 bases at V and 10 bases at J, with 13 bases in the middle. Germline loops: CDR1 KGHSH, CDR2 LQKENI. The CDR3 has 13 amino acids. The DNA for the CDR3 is TGTGCCAGCTCACCCCCAGACAGTAGGGAGCAGTTCTTC. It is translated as CASSPPDSREQFF.

The CDR3 DNA reads TGTGCCAGGTTGAGCGGGGGCGAGCAGTACTTC. This gives the protein CARLSGGEQYF. V and J are TRBV18 and TRBJ2-7; 8 positions agree with TRBD2. CDR3 length: 11 residues. Trimming cost V 9 bases and J 6 bases; bases outside gene matches: 4. Germline-derived CDR1 and CDR2 are KGHSH and LQKENI.

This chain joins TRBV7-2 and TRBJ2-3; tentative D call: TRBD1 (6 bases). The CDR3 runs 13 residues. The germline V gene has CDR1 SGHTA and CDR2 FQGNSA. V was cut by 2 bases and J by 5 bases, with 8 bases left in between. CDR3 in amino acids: CASSLSRGDTQYF. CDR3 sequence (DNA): TGTGCCAGCAGCTTATCCAGGGGAGATACGCAGTATTTT.

DNA for the CDR3: TGTGCCTGGAAGTCGGTGGGGAGGGAGCAGTTCTTC. Translating it yields CAWKSVGREQFF. V and J are TRBV30 and TRBJ2-1; possibly TRBD2 for D (6 bases). The V and J ends lost 4 bases and 10 bases respectively, with 14 bases between them. CDR3 length: 12 residues. CDR1 is GTSNPN and CDR2 is SVGIG in the germline V gene (reference sequence).

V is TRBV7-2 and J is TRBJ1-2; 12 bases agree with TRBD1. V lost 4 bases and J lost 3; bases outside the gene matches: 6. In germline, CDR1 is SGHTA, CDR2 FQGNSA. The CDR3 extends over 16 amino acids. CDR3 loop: CASSSGQGAHYYGYTF. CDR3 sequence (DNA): TGTGCCAGCAGCTCGGGACAGGGGGCGCATTACTATGGCTACACCTTC.

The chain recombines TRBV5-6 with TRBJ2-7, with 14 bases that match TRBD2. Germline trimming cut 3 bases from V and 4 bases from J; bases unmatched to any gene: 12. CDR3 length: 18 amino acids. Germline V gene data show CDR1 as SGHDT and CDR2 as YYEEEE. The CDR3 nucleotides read TGTGCCAGCAGCTCGACAGTGGGACTAGCGGGAGTCGAGTACGAGCAGTACTTC. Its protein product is CASSSTVGLAGVEYEQYF.

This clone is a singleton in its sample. For the CDR3, the DNA is TGCGCCAGCAACAACCTAGCGGGAGCTGGCAATGAGCAGTTCTTC. Protein product: CASNNLAGAGNEQFF. V gene TRBV5-1 combines with J gene TRBJ2-1; 10 bases align to TRBD2. The CDR3 sequence is 15 residues long. The ends lost 6 bases at V and 6 bases at J; junction bases unmatched: 9. Per germline, CDR1 SGHRS and CDR2 YFSETQ.

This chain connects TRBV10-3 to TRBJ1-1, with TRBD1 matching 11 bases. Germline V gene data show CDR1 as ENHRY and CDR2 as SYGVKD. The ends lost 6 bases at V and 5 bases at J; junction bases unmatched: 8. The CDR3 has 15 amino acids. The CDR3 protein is CAIRGSGTGGTEAFF. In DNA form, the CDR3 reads TGTGCCATCAGGGGCTCCGGGACAGGGGGTACTGAAGCTTTCTTT.

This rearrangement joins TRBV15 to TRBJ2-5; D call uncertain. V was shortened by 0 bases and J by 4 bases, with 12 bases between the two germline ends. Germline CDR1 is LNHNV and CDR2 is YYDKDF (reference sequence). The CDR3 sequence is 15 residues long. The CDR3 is CATSRESPRGETQYF. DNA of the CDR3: TGTGCCACCAGCAGAGAATCCCCCCGAGGAGAGACCCAGTACTTC.